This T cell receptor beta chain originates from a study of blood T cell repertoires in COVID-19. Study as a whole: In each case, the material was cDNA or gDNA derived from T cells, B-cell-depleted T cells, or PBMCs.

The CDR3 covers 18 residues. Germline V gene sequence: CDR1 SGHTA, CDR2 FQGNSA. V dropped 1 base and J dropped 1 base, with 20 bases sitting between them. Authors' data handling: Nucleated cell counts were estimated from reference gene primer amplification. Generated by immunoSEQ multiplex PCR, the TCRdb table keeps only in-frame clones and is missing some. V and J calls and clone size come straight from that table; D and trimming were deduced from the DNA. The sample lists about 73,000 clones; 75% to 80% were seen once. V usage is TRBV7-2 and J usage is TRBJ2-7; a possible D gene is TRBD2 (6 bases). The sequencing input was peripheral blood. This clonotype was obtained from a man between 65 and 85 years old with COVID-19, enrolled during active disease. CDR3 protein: CASSLGPLASGPSYEQYF. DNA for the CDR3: TGTGCCAGCAGCTTAGGCCCTCTAGCGAGCGGCCCATCCTACGAGCAGTACTTC.